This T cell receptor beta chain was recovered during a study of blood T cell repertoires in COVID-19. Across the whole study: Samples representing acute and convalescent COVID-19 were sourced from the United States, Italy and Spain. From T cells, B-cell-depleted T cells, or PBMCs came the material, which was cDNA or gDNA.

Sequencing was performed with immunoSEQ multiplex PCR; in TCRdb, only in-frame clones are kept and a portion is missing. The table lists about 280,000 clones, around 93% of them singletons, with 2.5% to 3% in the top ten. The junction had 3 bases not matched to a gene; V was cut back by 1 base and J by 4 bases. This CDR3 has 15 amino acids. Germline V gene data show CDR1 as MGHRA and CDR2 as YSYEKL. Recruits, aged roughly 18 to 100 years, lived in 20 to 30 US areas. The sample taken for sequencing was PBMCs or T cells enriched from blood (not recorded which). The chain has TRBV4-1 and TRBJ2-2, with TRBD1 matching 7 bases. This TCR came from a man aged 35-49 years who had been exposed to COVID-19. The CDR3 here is CASSQGQGSTGELFF. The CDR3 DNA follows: TGCGCCAGCAGCCAAGGACAGGGCTCCACCGGGGAGCTGTTTTTT.